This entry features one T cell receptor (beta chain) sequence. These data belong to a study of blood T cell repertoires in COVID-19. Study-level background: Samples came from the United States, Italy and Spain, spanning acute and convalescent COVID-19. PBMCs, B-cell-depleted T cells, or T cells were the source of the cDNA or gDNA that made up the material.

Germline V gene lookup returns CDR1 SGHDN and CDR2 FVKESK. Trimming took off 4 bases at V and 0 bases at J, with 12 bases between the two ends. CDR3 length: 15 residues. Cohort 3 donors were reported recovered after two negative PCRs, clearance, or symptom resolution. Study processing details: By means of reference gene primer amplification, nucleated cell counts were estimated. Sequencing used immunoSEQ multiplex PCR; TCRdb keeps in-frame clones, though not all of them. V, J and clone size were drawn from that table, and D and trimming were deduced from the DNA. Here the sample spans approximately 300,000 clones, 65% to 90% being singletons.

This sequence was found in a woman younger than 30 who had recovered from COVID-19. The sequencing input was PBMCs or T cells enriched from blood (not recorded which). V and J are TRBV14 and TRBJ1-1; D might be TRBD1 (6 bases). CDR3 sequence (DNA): TGTGCCAGCAGCCCTTACTGGGGGCTGAACACTGAAGCTTTCTTT. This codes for CASSPYWGLNTEAFF.